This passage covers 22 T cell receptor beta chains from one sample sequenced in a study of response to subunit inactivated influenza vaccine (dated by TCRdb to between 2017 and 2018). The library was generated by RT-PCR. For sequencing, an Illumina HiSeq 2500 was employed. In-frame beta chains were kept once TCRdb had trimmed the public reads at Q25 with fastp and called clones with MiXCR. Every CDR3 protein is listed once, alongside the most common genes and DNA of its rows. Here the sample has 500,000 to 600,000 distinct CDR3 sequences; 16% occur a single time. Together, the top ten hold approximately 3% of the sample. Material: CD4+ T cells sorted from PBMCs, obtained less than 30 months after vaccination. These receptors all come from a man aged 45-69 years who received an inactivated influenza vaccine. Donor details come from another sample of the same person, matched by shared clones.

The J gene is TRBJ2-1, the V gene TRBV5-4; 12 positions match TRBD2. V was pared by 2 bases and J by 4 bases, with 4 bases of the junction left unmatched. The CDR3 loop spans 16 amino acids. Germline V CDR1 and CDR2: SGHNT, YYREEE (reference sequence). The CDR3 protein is CASSFLAGGTYNEQFF. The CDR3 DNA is TGTGCCAGCAGCTTTCTAGCGGGAGGGACTTACAATGAGCAGTTCTTC.

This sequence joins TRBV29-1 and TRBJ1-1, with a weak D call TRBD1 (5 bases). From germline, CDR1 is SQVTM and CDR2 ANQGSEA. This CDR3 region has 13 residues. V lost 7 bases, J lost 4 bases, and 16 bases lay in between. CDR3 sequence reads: CSGTQGVGTEAFF. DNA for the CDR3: TGCAGCGGGACCCAGGGTGTAGGCACTGAAGCTTTCTTT.

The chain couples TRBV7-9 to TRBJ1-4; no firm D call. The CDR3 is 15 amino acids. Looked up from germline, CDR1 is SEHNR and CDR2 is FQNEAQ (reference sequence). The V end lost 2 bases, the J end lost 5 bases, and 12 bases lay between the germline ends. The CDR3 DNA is TGTGCCAGCAGCTTATTGAGGTCAGAGAATGAAAAACTGTTTTTT. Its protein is CASSLLRSENEKLFF.

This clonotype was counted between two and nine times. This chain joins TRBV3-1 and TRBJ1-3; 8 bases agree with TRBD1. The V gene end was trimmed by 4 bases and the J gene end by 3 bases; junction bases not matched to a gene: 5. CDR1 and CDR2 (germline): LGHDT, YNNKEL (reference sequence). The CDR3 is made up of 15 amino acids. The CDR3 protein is CASSPGQGNGNTIYF. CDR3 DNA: TGTGCCAGCAGCCCCGGACAGGGTAATGGAAACACCATATATTTT. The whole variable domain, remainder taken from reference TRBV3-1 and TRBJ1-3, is DTAVSQTPKYLVTQMGNDKSIKCEQNLGHDTMYWYKQDSKKFLKIMFSYNNKELIINETVPNRFSPKSPDKAHLNLHINSLELGDSAVYFCASSPGQGNGNTIYFGEGSWLTVV.

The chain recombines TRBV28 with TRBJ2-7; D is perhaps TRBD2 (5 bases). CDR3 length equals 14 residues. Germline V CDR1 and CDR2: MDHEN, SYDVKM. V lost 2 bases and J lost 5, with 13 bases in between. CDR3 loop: CASSLVNPGNEQYF. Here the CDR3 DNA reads TGTGCCAGCAGTTTAGTCAACCCGGGGAACGAGCAGTACTTC.

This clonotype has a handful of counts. CDR3 sequence (DNA): TGTGCCAGCAGCTTTAAGGGGGCGAGCACAGATACGCAGTATTTT. Its translation: CASSFKGASTDTQYF. This chain joins TRBV11-2 and TRBJ2-3, with TRBD1 identical over 7 bases. V shed 3 bases, J shed 0 bases, and the junction held 3 bases outside the gene matches. Per the germline V gene, CDR1 is SGHAT and CDR2 is FQNNGV. This CDR3 region has 15 residues.

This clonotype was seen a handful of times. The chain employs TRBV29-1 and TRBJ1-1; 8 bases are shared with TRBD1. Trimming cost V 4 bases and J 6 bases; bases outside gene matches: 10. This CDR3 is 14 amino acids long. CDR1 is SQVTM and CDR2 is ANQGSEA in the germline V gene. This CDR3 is CSVGSGQGKAEAFF. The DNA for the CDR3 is TGCAGCGTTGGGTCCGGACAGGGTAAAGCTGAAGCTTTCTTT.

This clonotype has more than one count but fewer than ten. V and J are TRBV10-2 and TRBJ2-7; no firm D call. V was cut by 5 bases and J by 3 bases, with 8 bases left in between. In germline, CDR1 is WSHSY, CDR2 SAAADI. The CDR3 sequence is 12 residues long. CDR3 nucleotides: TGCGCCAGCAGTAACACCCTCTACGAGCAGTACTTC. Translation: CASSNTLYEQYF.

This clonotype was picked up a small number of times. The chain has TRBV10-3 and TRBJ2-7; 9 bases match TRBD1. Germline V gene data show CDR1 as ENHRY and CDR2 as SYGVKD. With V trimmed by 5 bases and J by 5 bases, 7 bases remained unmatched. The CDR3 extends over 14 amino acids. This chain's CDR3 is CAISSRDRVHEQYF. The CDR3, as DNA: TGTGCCATCAGTTCCCGGGACAGGGTTCACGAGCAGTACTTC.

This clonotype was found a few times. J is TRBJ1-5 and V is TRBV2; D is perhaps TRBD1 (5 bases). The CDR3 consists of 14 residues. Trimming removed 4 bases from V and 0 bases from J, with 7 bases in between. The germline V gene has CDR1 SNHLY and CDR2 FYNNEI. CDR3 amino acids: CASSATVSNQPQHF. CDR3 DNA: TGTGCCAGCAGTGCGACAGTTAGCAATCAGCCCCAGCATTTT.

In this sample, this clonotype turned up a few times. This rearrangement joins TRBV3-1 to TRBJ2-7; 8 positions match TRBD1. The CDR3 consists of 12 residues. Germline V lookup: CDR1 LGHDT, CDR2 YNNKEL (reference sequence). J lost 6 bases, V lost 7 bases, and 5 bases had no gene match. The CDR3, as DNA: TGTGCCAGCACCATAACAGGGGGCGAGCAGTACTTC. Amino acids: CASTITGGEQYF.

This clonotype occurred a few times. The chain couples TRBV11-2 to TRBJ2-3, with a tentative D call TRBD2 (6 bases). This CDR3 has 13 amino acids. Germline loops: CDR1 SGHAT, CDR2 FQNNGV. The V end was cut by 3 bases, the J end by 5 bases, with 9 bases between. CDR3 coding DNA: TGTGCCAGCAGCTTCGGTAGCGGAGATACGCAGTATTTT. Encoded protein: CASSFGSGDTQYF.

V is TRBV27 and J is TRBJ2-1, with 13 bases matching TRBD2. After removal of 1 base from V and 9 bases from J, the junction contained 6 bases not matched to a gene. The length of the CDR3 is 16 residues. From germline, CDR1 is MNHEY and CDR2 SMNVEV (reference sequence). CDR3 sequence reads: CASSLWGLAGTGEQFF. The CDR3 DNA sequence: TGTGCCAGCAGTTTATGGGGACTAGCGGGAACAGGTGAGCAGTTCTTC.

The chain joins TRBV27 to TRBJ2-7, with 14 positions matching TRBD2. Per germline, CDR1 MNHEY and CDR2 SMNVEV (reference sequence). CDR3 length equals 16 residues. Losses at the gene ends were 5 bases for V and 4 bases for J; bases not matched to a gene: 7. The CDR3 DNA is TGTGCCAGCAGTCTCCCGGGACTAGCGGGAGTGTACGAGCAGTACTTC. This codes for CASSLPGLAGVYEQYF.

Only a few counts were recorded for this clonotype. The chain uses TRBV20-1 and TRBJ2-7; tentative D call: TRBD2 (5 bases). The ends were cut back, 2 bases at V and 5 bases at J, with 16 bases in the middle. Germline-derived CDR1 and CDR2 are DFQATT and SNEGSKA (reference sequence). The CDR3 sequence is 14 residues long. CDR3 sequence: CSARFGGPFNEQYF. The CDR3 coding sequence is TGCAGTGCTAGATTCGGAGGACCCTTCAACGAGCAGTACTTC.

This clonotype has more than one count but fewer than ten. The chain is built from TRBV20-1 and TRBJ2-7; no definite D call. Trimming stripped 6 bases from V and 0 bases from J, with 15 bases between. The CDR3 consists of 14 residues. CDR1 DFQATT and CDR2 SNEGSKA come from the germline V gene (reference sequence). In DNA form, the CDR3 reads TGCAGTGCCCCCCGGAGACGGAGCTCCTACGAGCAGTACTTC. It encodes CSAPRRRSSYEQYF.

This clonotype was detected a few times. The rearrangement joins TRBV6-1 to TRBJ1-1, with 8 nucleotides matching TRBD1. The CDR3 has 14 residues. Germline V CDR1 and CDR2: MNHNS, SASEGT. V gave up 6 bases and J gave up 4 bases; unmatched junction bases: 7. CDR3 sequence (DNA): TGTGCCAGCAGACGCCATGACAGGGGCACTGAAGCTTTCTTT. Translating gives CASRRHDRGTEAFF.

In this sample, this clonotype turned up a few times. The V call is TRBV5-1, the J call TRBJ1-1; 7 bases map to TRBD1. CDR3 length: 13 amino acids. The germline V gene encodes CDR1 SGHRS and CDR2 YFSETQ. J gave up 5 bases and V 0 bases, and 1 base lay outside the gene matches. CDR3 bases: TGCGCCAGCAGCTTGGAACAGGGGACTGAAGCTTTCTTT. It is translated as CASSLEQGTEAFF. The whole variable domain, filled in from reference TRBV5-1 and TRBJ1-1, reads KAGVTQTPRYLIKTRGQQVTLSCSPISGHRSVSWYQQTPGQGLQFLFEYFSETQRNKGNFPGRFSGRQFSNSRSEMNVSTLELGDSALYLCASSLEQGTEAFFGQGTRLTVV.

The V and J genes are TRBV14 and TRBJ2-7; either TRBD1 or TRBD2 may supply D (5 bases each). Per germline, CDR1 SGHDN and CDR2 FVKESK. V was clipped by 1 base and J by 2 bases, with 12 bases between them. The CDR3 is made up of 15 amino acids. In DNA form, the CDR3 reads TGTGCCAGCAGCCAAGGCGTAGGGACGGCCTACGAGCAGTACTTC. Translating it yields CASSQGVGTAYEQYF.

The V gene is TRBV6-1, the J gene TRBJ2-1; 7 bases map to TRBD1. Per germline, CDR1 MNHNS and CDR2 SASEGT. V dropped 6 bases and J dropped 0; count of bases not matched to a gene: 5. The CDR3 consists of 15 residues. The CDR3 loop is CASSETGSSYNEQFF. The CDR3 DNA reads TGTGCCAGCAGCGAGACAGGGAGCTCCTACAATGAGCAGTTCTTC.

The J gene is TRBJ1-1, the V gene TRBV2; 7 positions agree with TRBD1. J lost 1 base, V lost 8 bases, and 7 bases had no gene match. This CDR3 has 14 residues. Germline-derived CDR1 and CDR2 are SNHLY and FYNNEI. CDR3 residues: CASRAGQTNTEAFF. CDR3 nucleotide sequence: TGTGCCAGCCGGGCGGGACAGACGAACACTGAAGCTTTCTTT.

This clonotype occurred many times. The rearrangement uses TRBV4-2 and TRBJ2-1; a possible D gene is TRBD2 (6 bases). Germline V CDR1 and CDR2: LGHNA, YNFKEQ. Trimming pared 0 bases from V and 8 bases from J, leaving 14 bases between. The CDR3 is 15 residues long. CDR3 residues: CASSQDPASVYEQFF. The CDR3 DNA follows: TGTGCCAGCAGCCAAGATCCGGCTAGCGTCTATGAGCAGTTCTTC.